The 18 T cell receptor beta chains reported below all come from one sample, sequenced in a study of control samples from healthy donors and cancer patients. TCRdb keeps only in-frame clones here, not all; method: immunoSEQ multiplex PCR. The sample comprises more than 5,500 clones, roughly 70% of which are singletons, and approximately 15% rests with the top ten. Specimen: formalin-fixed, paraffin-embedded tissue. Receptors were obtained from a male donor with melanoma.

The chain recombines TRBV12-5 with TRBJ2-1; 8 bases map to TRBD2. The CDR3 runs 16 residues. Germline V gives CDR1 LGHNT, CDR2 FRNRAP. V trimming: 0 bases; J trimming: 2 bases; junction bases outside the gene matches: 3. This CDR3 is CASGLVRGGPYNEQFF. DNA for the CDR3: TGTGCTAGTGGTTTGGTACGGGGGGGGCCCTACAATGAGCAGTTCTTC.

The chain carries TRBV5-1 and TRBJ1-3; TRBD1 is a possible D gene (5 bases). There are 14 residues in the CDR3. Between the trimmed V and J ends, which lost 0 bases and 1 base, there was a span of 5 bases. Germline loops: CDR1 SGHRS, CDR2 YFSETQ. The CDR3 region has the DNA TGCGCCAGCAGCTTGGGACAGTCTGGAAACACCATATATTTT. Translation: CASSLGQSGNTIYF.

This chain uses TRBV28 with TRBJ1-1; no definite D call. Trimming pared 4 bases from V and 9 bases from J, leaving 12 bases between. This CDR3 comprises 12 residues. CDR1 and CDR2 from the germline V gene are MDHEN and SYDVKM. CDR3 sequence (DNA): TGTGCCAGCAGTTCAAAACCCCTGAAAGCTTTCTTT. Its translation is CASSSKPLKAFF.

The chain employs TRBV3-1 (or the pseudogene TRBV3-2) and TRBJ1-6; D is unresolved. Trimming left V 4 bases short and J 2 bases short, with 9 bases between. The CDR3 covers 15 residues. Germline V gene data show CDR1 as LGHDT and CDR2 as YNNKEL (reference sequence). The chain's CDR3 is CASSLRGAYNSPLHF. The CDR3 DNA reads as TGTGCCAGCAGCCTCCGCGGGGCCTATAATTCACCCCTCCACTTT.

The chain uses TRBV5-1 and TRBJ1-4, with a possible D match to TRBD1 (5 bases). The CDR3 runs 16 residues. The V gene's germline CDR1 is SGHRS and CDR2 YFSETQ. V was trimmed by 0 bases and J by 7 bases, leaving 16 bases between them. The CDR3 region has the DNA TGCGCCAGCAGCTTGGCCGGATGGCAGGGTTCTGAAAAACTGTTTTTT. This codes for CASSLAGWQGSEKLFF.

On this clone itself: This may be a read error: a much more frequent sequence differs by one nucleotide. The CDR3 loop is CTSSLSSNTEAFF. In DNA, the CDR3 is TGTACCAGCAGCTTATCATCGAACACTGAAGCTTTCTTT. The V gene is TRBV6-2 or TRBV6-3, the J gene TRBJ1-1; D is undetermined. The CDR3 extends over 13 amino acids. Per germline, CDR1 MNHEY and CDR2 SVGEGT.

This clone is labeled hyperexpanded. CDR3 residues: CASTGEDRINTIYF. As DNA, the CDR3 is TGTGCCAGCACGGGGGAGGACAGGATAAACACCATATATTTT. The chain employs TRBV6-5 and TRBJ1-3; 7 bases fit TRBD1. Germline CDR1 and CDR2: MNHEY and SVGAGI. CDR3 length: 14 amino acids. Trimming took 7 bases from V and 6 from J; bases not matched to a gene: 9.

This chain links TRBV7-6 with TRBJ2-1; possibly TRBD2 for D (6 bases). The germline V gene has CDR1 SGHVS and CDR2 FNYEAQ. The CDR3 covers 15 residues. With 5 bases removed from V and 6 bases from J, the gap between germline ends came to 17 bases. The CDR3 nucleotides are TGTGCCAGCAGCCTCCGGCGGGGCAAGGTCAATGAGCAGTTCTTC. Translated: CASSLRRGKVNEQFF.

Details on this clone: Relative to the germline gene, one junction end is altered; a read error may explain this. The rearrangement uses TRBV4-1 and TRBJ1-1; D might be TRBD1 (6 bases). Germline-derived CDR1 and CDR2 are MGHRA and YSYEKL. The CDR3 contains 11 residues. The CDR3, as DNA: TGCGCCAGCAGCCAAGACAGGGGTTCTGTCTTT. Residues: CASSQDRGSVF.

The genes are TRBV3-1 (or the pseudogene TRBV3-2) and TRBJ1-6; D is unresolved. The V gene's germline CDR1 is LGHDT and CDR2 YNNKEL (reference sequence). The CDR3 length is 13 residues. The V end was cut by 4 bases, the J end by 9 bases, with 10 bases between. Here the CDR3 DNA reads TGTGCCAGCAGCCCCACTCGGCTTTCACCCCTCCACTTT. Translation: CASSPTRLSPLHF.

The rearrangement uses TRBV10-1 and TRBJ2-3; TRBD2 matches 7 bases. The CDR3 is 15 amino acids. V was pared by 5 bases and J by 0 bases, with 5 bases of the junction left unmatched. Looked up from germline, CDR1 is WNHNN and CDR2 is SYGVQD (reference sequence). The CDR3 DNA reads TGCGCCAGCAGTCCCCCGGGACTAAGCACAGATACGCAGTATTTT. Its protein is CASSPPGLSTDTQYF.

The rearrangement uses TRBV5-1 and TRBJ2-3; D uncertain. The CDR3 is 14 residues long. Germline loops: CDR1 SGHRS, CDR2 YFSETQ. Trimming took 0 bases from V and 1 from J, leaving 6 bases between them. CDR3 sequence (DNA): TGCGCCAGCAGCTTGGTTTCGGGCACAGATACGCAGTATTTT. Protein product: CASSLVSGTDTQYF.

Concerning this clone itself: The sample holds other DNA sequences that translate to the same CDR3. The chain couples TRBV19 to TRBJ1-5; D unclear. Trimming took off 3 bases at V and 7 bases at J, with 7 bases between the two ends. CDR1 LNHDA and CDR2 SQIVND come from the germline V gene (reference sequence). The CDR3 is 12 residues long. The chain's CDR3 is CASSIQSQPQHF. DNA for the CDR3: TGTGCCAGTAGTATTCAGTCCCAGCCCCAGCATTTT.

The V call is TRBV6-2 or TRBV6-3, the J call TRBJ2-7; D could derive from TRBD1 or TRBD2 (5 bases each). The CDR3 runs 12 residues. Germline CDR1 and CDR2: MNHEY and SVGEGT. V lost 6 bases to trimming and J lost 6 bases, with 12 bases between them. The CDR3 DNA follows: TGTGCCAGCAGCCCGGGGCTGCTCGAGCAGTACGTC. It translates to CASSPGLLEQYV.

The chain joins TRBV11-1 to TRBJ2-1; 11 bases agree with TRBD1. V dropped 5 bases and J dropped 8; count of bases not matched to a gene: 11. CDR3 length: 16 residues. The germline V gene encodes CDR1 SGHAT and CDR2 FQDESV (reference sequence). CDR3 coding DNA: TGTGCCAGCAGCCCCGCCGGGACAGGGGGAAGGGATGAGCAGTTCTTC. Its translation: CASSPAGTGGRDEQFF.

V usage is TRBV24-1 and J usage is TRBJ2-1; D gene unclear. There are 13 residues in the CDR3. The germline V and J ends were trimmed by 3 bases and 8 bases, with 10 bases remaining between them. Germline V gene sequence: CDR1 KGHDR, CDR2 SFDVKD. In nucleotides, the CDR3 is TGTGCCACCAGTGATCCCCCGGCCTATGAGCAGTTCTTC. This gives the protein CATSDPPAYEQFF.

The chain carries TRBV27 and TRBJ1-1; possibly TRBD1 for D (5 bases). V was pared by 2 bases and J by 4 bases, with 14 bases between. Germline-derived CDR1 and CDR2 are MNHEY and SMNVEV (reference sequence). This CDR3 comprises 15 residues. DNA of the CDR3: TGTGCCAGCAGTTTAGGGGGTGGGGGTATCACTGAAGCTTTCTTT. It translates to CASSLGGGGITEAFF.

The V call is TRBV4-2, the J call TRBJ1-5; TRBD1 might be the D (6 bases). V lost 1 base, J lost 7 bases, and 17 bases lay in between. Germline assignment: CDR1 LGHNA and CDR2 YNFKEQ. CDR3 size: 16 residues. This CDR3 reads CASSQVGGQIPQPQHF. The CDR3 nucleotides are TGTGCCAGCAGCCAAGTTGGGGGGCAGATACCCCAGCCCCAGCATTTT.